The T cell receptor (beta chain) under discussion was sequenced for a study of blood T cell repertoires in COVID-19. Libraries were prepared by immunoSEQ multiplex PCR; TCRdb keeps only in-frame clonotypes and omits some of them. Among hundreds of thousands of clones listed, 75% to 90% were seen once. The germline gives CDR1 SGHKS, CDR2 YYEKEE (reference sequence). V gave up 3 bases and J gave up 4 bases; unmatched junction bases: 3. The CDR3 runs to 14 residues. This clonotype originated in an older woman with COVID-19, enrolled during active disease. The specimen sequenced was peripheral blood. V gene TRBV5-5 combines with J gene TRBJ1-4, with TRBD1 identical over 7 bases. CDR3 DNA: TGTGCCAGCAGCTCGGGACAGCTTAATGAAAAACTGTTTTTT. It is translated as CASSSGQLNEKLFF. Combining the CDR3 with reference TRBV5-5 and TRBJ1-4 gives the whole variable domain DAGVTQSPTHLIKTRGQQVTLRCSPISGHKSVSWYQQVLGQGPQFIFQYYEKEERGRGNFPDRFSARQFPNYSSELNVNALLLGDSALYLCASSSGQLNEKLFFGSGTQLSVL.